These 20 T cell receptor beta chains originate from one sample sequenced in a study of shared clonotypes between healthy human individuals. This table comes from immunoSEQ multiplex PCR, and its TCRdb copy is limited to in-frame clones, with some not included. There are millions of clones in the sample; approximately 92% occur only once, and around 0.15% lies in the top ten. The sequencing input was naive CD4+ T cells sorted from blood. Subset of the sample: CD45RA+ positively selected. These TCRs come from a man in his late teens or twenties in good health.

This clone has a single count. The V call is TRBV4-1, the J call TRBJ1-3; D is uncertain. The CDR3 sequence is 16 residues long. V lost 2 bases and J 4 bases, leaving 15 bases between the germline ends. Per germline, CDR1 MGHRA and CDR2 YSYEKL. CDR3 in DNA: TGCGCCAGCAGCCAAACCTTACAAGGACCAGGAAACACCATATATTTT. Translating gives CASSQTLQGPGNTIYF.

The chain carries TRBV5-1 and TRBJ2-4; the match to TRBD1 covers 12 bases. The CDR3 length is 16 residues. In germline, CDR1 is SGHRS, CDR2 YFSETQ. With 1 base clipped from V and 7 bases from J, the junction kept 6 bases outside the gene matches. CDR3 sequence reads: CASSLSGQGAPNIQYF. In nucleotides, the CDR3 is TGCGCCAGCAGCTTGTCGGGACAGGGGGCGCCGAACATTCAGTACTTC.

This clone is a singleton in its sample. This rearrangement joins TRBV12-5 to TRBJ2-1; a possible D gene is TRBD2 (6 bases). The CDR3 totals 14 residues. V was trimmed by 5 bases and J by 0 bases, leaving 8 bases between them. From germline, CDR1 is LGHNT and CDR2 FRNRAP. As DNA, the CDR3 is TGTGCTAGTGGTATCGGGAGCTCCTACAATGAGCAGTTCTTC. This sequence encodes CASGIGSSYNEQFF.

The chain has TRBV4-2 and TRBJ1-2, with 7 bases aligning to TRBD1. Trimming at V came to 0 bases and at J to 7 bases, leaving 2 bases not matched to a gene. The CDR3 is made up of 13 amino acids. Looked up from germline, CDR1 is LGHNA and CDR2 is YNFKEQ. DNA for the CDR3: TGTGCCAGCAGCCAAGAAGGGGGCGGTGGCTACACCTTC. Translation: CASSQEGGGGYTF.

The chain couples TRBV11-2 to TRBJ1-3; D remains ambiguous. Trimming stripped 7 bases from V and 1 base from J, with 11 bases between. This CDR3 has 14 residues. In germline, CDR1 is SGHAT, CDR2 FQNNGV. The CDR3 protein is CASTPGRSGNTIYF. The CDR3 DNA reads as TGTGCCAGCACCCCGGGCCGGTCTGGAAACACCATATATTTT.

The chain combines TRBV29-1 with TRBJ2-5; D may be TRBD1 or TRBD2 (6 bases each). The J call may not be correct, given that the DNA end is closer to TRBJ2-7. CDR1 and CDR2 (germline): SQVTM, ANQGSEA. The CDR3 covers 14 residues. The CDR3 DNA sequence: TGCAGCGTTGAAGTCACAGGGAGGTCCTACGAGCAGTACTTC. Its protein product is CSVEVTGRSYEQYF.

The rearrangement uses TRBV7-8 and TRBJ2-2; TRBD1 matches at 10 bases. Trimming at V came to 11 bases and at J to 5 bases, leaving 8 bases not matched to a gene. This CDR3 has 14 residues. Germline V CDR1 and CDR2: SGHVS, FQNEAQ. Here the CDR3 reads CADSGQGETGELFF. CDR3 coding DNA: TGTGCCGACTCAGGACAGGGGGAAACCGGGGAGCTGTTTTTT.

The genes are TRBV28 and TRBJ2-7; 8 positions agree with TRBD2. The V gene end was trimmed by 6 bases and the J gene end by 7 bases; junction bases not matched to a gene: 11. This CDR3 contains 14 residues. Germline CDR1 reads MDHEN; CDR2 reads SYDVKM. The CDR3 protein is CASREPRGAGEQYF. The CDR3 DNA reads as TGTGCCAGCAGGGAACCGCGGGGGGCAGGAGAGCAGTACTTC.

This chain connects TRBV25-1 to TRBJ1-2; D perhaps matches TRBD1 (6 bases). V was cut by 5 bases and J by 7 bases, with 14 bases left in between. The CDR3 is 13 amino acids. CDR1 is MGHDK, CDR2 SYGVNS, per germline. This CDR3 reads CASSLTGNTGYTF. CDR3 nucleotide sequence: TGTGCCAGCAGTCTTACAGGGAATACTGGCTACACCTTC.

The J gene is TRBJ1-1, the V gene TRBV19, with 11 nucleotides matching TRBD1. The CDR3 totals 15 residues. Per the germline V gene, CDR1 is LNHDA and CDR2 is SQIVND (reference sequence). V shed 6 bases and J 0 bases; nucleotides not matched to a gene: 3. The DNA for the CDR3 is TGTGCCAGTAGGGACAGGGGGCCTGTGAACACTGAAGCTTTCTTT. This translates into CASRDRGPVNTEAFF.

J is TRBJ1-1 and V is TRBV6-1; D not certain. Germline assignment: CDR1 MNHNS and CDR2 SASEGT. V was clipped by 2 bases and J by 4 bases, with 11 bases between them. The CDR3 has 14 amino acids. The CDR3 loop is CASSEPGEVTEAFF. The DNA for the CDR3 is TGTGCCAGCAGTGAACCCGGGGAAGTCACTGAAGCTTTCTTT.

The chain links TRBV6-5 to TRBJ2-7; unclear D gene. The CDR3 has 13 amino acids. The germline V and J ends were trimmed by 4 bases and 0 bases, with 7 bases remaining between them. CDR1 MNHEY and CDR2 SVGAGI come from the germline V gene. In DNA, the CDR3 is TGTGCCAGCAGTTTCCGGGTCTCCTACGAGCAGTACTTC. Its protein is CASSFRVSYEQYF.

In this sample, this clone turned up once. The chain employs TRBV28 and TRBJ2-1; D ambiguous. CDR1 and CDR2 (germline): MDHEN, SYDVKM. Deletions cut 7 bases from V and 7 bases from J, with 11 bases between. The CDR3 length is 12 residues. CDR3 sequence reads: CASKRVGNEQFF. The CDR3 coding sequence is TGTGCCAGCAAAAGGGTCGGGAATGAGCAGTTCTTC.

V gene TRBV5-1 combines with J gene TRBJ2-5, with 14 bases that match TRBD2. There are 17 residues in the CDR3. The germline CDR1 and CDR2 sequences are SGHRS and YFSETQ. J was trimmed by 5 bases and V by 3 bases; bases with no gene match: 9. The CDR3, as DNA: TGCGCCAGCAGCTCCTCGACTAGCGGGAGGGCTTCGGAGACCCAGTACTTC. This sequence encodes CASSSSTSGRASETQYF.

This clone was seen a handful of times. The J gene is TRBJ1-1, the V gene TRBV30; no firm D call. The length of the CDR3 is 13 residues. Germline V gene sequence: CDR1 GTSNPN, CDR2 SVGIG (reference sequence). V was clipped by 2 bases and J by 4 bases, with 11 bases between them. CDR3: CAWSFRKGTEAFF. Here the CDR3 DNA reads TGTGCCTGGAGTTTTCGGAAGGGCACTGAAGCTTTCTTT.

As DNA, the CDR3 is TGTGCCTGGAGCACTGGGACGAGCACCGGGGAGCTGTTTTTT. Its protein product is CAWSTGTSTGELFF. The V call is TRBV30, the J call TRBJ2-2; D might be TRBD1 or TRBD2, each matching 5 bases. Germline V gene lookup returns CDR1 GTSNPN and CDR2 SVGIG (reference sequence). Trimming took 3 bases from V and 4 from J, leaving 12 bases between them. CDR3 length: 14 amino acids. Combining the CDR3 with reference TRBV30 and TRBJ2-2 gives the whole variable domain SQTIHQWPATLVQPVGSPLSLECTVEGTSNPNLYWYRQAAGRGLQLLFYSVGIGQISSEVPQNLSASRPQDRQFILSSKKLLLSDSGFYLCAWSTGTSTGELFFGEGSRLTVL.

CDR3 sequence: CAISDWTGGHEQYF. CDR3 nucleotides: TGTGCCATCAGTGACTGGACAGGGGGCCACGAGCAGTACTTC. The chain couples TRBV10-3 to TRBJ2-7, with 11 bases that match TRBD1. V gave up 3 bases and J gave up 5 bases; unmatched junction bases: 3. The CDR3 runs 14 residues. Germline CDR1 and CDR2: ENHRY and SYGVKD.

To note about this clone: At the DNA level, this CDR3 is encoded by other sequences in the same sample as well. The chain is built from TRBV4-1 and TRBJ2-1, with 15 bases that match TRBD2. There are 16 residues in the CDR3. Per the germline V gene, CDR1 is MGHRA and CDR2 is YSYEKL. Trimming removed 3 bases from V and 6 bases from J; junction bases left unmatched: 3. In DNA, the CDR3 is TGCGCCAGCAGCCAGTTGGGACTAGCGGGGGGCAATGAGCAGTTCTTC. It specifies CASSQLGLAGGNEQFF.

As regards this clone: Other DNA sequences of this sample code for an identical CDR3. The chain combines TRBV4-3 with TRBJ2-3; TRBD1 is a possible D gene (5 bases). This CDR3 contains 15 residues. Germline V gene lookup returns CDR1 LGHNA and CDR2 YSLEER. V lost 1 base, J lost 0 bases, and 8 bases lay in between. The CDR3 nucleotides read TGCGCCAGCAGCCAAGCGAAGGGGAGCACAGATACGCAGTATTTT. This gives the protein CASSQAKGSTDTQYF.

This clone was found once. The chain has TRBV7-2 and TRBJ2-3; D is undetermined. V shed 1 base and J shed 2 bases, with 13 bases lying between them. In germline, CDR1 is SGHTA, CDR2 FQGNSA. The CDR3 has 16 amino acids. The CDR3 here is CASSLGYGVFTDTQYF. The CDR3, as DNA: TGTGCCAGCAGCTTAGGATACGGTGTCTTCACAGATACGCAGTATTTT.